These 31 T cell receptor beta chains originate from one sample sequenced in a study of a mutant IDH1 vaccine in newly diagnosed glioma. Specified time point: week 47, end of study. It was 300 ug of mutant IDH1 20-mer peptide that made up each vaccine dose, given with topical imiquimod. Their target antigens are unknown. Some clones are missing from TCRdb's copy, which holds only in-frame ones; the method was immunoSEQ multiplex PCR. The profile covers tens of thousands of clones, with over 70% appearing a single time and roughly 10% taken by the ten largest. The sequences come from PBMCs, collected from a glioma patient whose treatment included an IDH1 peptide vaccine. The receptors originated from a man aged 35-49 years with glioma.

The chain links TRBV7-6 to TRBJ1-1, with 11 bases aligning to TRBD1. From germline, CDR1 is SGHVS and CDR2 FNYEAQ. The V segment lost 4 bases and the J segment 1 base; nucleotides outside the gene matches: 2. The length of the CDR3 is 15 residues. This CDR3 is CASSSGQGANTEAFF. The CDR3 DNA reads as TGTGCCAGCAGCTCCGGACAGGGGGCGAACACTGAAGCTTTCTTT.

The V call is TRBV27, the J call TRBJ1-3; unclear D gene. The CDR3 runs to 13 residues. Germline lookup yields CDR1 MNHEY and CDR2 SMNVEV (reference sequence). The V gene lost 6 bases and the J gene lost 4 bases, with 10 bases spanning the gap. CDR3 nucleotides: TGTGCCAGCAGCCTTTCCATGGGAAACACCATATATTTT. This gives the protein CASSLSMGNTIYF.

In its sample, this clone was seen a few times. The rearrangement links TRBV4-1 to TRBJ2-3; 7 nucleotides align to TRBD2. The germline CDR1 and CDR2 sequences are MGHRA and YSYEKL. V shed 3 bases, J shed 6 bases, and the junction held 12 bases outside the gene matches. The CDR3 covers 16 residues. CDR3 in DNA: TGCGCCAGCAGCCAGGGGCGGGAGCCAGGTCTTGATACGCAGTATTTT. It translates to CASSQGREPGLDTQYF.

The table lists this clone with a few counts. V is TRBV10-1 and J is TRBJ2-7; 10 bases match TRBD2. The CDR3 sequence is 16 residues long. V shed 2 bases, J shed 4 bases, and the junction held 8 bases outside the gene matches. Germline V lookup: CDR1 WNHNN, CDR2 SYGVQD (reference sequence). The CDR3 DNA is TGCGCCAGCAGTGAGCGGTTCACTAGCGGGACTTACGAGCAGTACGTC. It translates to CASSERFTSGTYEQYV.

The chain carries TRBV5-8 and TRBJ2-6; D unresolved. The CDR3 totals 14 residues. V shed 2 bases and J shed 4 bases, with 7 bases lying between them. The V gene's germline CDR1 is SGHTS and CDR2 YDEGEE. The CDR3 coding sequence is TGTGCCAGCAGCTTACAGTTCGGGGCCAACGTCCTGACTTTC. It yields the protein CASSLQFGANVLTF.

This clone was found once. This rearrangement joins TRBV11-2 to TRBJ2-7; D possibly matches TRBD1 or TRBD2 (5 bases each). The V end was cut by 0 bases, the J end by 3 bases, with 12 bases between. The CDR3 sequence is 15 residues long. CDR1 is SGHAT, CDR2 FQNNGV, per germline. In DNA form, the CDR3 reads TGTGCCAGCAGCTTAGATCGGGGCGGCTACTACGAGCAGTACGTC. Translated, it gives CASSLDRGGYYEQYV.

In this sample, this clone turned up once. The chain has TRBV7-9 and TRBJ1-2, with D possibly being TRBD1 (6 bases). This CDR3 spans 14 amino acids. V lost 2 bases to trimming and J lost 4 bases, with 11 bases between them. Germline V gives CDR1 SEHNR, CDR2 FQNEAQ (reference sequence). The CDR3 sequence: CASSLRTDSYGYTF. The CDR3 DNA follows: TGTGCCAGCAGCTTACGGACAGATTCCTATGGCTACACCTTC. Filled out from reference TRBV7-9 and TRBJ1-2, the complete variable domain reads DTGVSQNPRHKITKRGQNVTFRCDPISEHNRLYWYRQTLGQGPEFLTYFQNEAQLEKSRLLSDRFSAERPKGSFSTLEIQRTEQGDSAMYLCASSLRTDSYGYTFGSGTRLTVV.

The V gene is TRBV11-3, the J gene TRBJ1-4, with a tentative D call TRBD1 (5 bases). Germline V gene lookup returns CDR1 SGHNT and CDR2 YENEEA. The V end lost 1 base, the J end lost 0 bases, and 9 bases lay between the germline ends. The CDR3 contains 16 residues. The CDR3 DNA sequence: TGTGCCAGCAGCTTAGGACAGATTGCAACTAATGAAAAACTGTTTTTT. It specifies CASSLGQIATNEKLFF.

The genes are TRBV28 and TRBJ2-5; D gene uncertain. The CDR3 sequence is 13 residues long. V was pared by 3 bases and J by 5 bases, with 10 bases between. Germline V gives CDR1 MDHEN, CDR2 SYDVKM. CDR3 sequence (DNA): TGTGCCAGCAGTTTCTCCTCAATGGAGACCCAGTACTTC. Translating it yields CASSFSSMETQYF. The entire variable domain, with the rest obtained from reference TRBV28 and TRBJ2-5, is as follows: DVKVTQSSRYLVKRTGEKVFLECVQDMDHENMFWYRQDPGLGLRLIYFSYDVKMKEKGDIPEGYSVSREKKERFSLILESASTNQTSMYLCASSFSSMETQYFGPGTRLLVL.

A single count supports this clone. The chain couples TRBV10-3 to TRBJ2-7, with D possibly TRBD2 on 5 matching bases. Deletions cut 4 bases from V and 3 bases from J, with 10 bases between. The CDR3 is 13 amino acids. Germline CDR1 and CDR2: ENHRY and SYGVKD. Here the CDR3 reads CAISGSGRYEQYF. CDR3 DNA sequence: TGTGCCATCAGTGGAAGCGGCCGCTACGAGCAGTACTTC.

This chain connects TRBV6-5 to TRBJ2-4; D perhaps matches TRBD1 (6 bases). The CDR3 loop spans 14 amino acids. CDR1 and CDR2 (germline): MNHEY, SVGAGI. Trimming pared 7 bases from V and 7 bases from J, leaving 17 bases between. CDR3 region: CASTPTGMGNIQYF. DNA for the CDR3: TGTGCCAGCACCCCCACAGGGATGGGGAACATTCAGTACTTC.

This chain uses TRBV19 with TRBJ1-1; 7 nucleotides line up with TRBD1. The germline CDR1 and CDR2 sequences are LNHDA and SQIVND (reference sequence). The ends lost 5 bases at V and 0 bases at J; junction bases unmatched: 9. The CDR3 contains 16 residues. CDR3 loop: CASSPGTEAMNTEAFF. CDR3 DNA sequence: TGTGCCAGTAGTCCCGGGACAGAAGCCATGAACACTGAAGCTTTCTTT.

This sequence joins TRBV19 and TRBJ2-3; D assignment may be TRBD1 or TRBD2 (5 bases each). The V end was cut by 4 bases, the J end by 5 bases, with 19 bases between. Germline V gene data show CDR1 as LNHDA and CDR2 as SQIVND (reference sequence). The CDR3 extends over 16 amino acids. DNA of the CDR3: TGTGCCAGTAGTAGGGGGACCGACGGACGGATAGATACGCAGTATTTT. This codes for CASSRGTDGRIDTQYF.

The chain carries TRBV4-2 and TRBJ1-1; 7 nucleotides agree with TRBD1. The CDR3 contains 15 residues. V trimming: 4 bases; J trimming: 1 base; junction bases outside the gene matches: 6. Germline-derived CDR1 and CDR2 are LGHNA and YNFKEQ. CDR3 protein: CASSRGQARNTEAFF. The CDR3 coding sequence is TGTGCCAGCAGCCGAGGACAGGCTCGGAACACTGAAGCTTTCTTT.

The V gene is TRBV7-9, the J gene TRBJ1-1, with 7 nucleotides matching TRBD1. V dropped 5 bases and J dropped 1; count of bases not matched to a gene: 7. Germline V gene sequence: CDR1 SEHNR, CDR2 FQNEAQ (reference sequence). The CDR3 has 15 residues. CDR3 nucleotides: TGTGCCAGCAGCGGATCCGGGACAGCGAACACTGAAGCTTTCTTT. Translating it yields CASSGSGTANTEAFF.

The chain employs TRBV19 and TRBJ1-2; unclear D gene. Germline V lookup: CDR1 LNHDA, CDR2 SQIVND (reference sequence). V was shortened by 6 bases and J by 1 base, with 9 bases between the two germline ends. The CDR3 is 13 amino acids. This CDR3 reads CASRNSHNYGYTF. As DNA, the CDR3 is TGTGCCAGTAGAAACAGCCATAACTATGGCTACACCTTC. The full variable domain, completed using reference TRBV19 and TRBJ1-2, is DGGITQSPKYLFRKEGQNVTLSCEQNLNHDAMYWYRQDPGQGLRLIYYSQIVNDFQKGDIAEGYSVSREKKESFPLTVTSAQKNPTAFYLCASRNSHNYGYTFGSGTRLTVV.

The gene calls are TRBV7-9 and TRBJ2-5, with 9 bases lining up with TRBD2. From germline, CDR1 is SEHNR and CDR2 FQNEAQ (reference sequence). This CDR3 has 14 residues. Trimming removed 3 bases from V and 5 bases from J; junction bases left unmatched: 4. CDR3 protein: CASSLGGLAETQYF. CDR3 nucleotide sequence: TGTGCCAGCAGCTTGGGCGGACTAGCGGAGACCCAGTACTTC.

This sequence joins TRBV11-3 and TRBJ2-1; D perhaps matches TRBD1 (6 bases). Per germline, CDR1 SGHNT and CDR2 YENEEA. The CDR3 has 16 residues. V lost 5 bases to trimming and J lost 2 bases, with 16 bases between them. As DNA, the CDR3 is TGTGCCAGCAGCCTCCGACAGGTGAGCCCCTACAATGAGCAGTTCTTC. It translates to CASSLRQVSPYNEQFF.

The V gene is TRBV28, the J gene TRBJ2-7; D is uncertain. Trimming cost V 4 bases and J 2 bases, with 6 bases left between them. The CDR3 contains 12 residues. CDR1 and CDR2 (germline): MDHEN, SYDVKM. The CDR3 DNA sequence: TGTGCCAGCAGTTCCCAGACCTACGAGCAGTACGTC. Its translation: CASSSQTYEQYV.

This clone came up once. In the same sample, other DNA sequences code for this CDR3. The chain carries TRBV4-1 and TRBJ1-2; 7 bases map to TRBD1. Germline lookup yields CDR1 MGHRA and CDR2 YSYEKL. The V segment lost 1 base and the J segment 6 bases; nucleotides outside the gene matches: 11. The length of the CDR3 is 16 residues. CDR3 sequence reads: CASSQVSGGSMDGYTF. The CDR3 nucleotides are TGCGCCAGCAGCCAAGTTTCAGGGGGGAGTATGGATGGCTACACCTTC.

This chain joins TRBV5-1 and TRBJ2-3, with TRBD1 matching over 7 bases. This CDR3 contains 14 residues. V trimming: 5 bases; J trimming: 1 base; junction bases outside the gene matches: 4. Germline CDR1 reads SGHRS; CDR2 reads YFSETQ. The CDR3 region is CASRGQHGTDTQYF. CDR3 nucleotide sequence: TGCGCCAGCAGGGGACAGCACGGCACAGATACGCAGTATTTT.

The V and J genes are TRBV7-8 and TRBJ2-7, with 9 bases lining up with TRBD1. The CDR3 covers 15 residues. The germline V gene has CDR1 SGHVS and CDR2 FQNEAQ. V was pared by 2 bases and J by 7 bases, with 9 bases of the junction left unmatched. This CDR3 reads CASSLNPSTGGEQYV. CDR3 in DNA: TGTGCCAGCAGCTTAAATCCGTCGACAGGGGGAGAGCAGTACGTC.

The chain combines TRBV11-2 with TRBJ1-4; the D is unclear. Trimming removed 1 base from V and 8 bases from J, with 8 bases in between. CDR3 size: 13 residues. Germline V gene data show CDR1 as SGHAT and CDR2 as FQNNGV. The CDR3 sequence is CASSLVFPEKLFF. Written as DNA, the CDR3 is TGTGCCAGCAGCTTAGTGTTTCCCGAAAAACTGTTTTTT.

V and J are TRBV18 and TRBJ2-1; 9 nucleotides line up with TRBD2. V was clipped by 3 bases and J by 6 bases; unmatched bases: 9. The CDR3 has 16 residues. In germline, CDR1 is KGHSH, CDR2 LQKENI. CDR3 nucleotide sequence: TGTGCCAGCTCACCCCTTGGTAGCGGGAGTCCCAATGAGCAGTTCTTC. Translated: CASSPLGSGSPNEQFF. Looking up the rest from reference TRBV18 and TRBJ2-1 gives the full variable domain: NAGVMQNPRHLVRRRGQEARLRCSPMKGHSHVYWYRQLPEEGLKFMVYLQKENIIDESGMPKERFSAEFPKEGPSILRIQQVVRGDSAAYFCASSPLGSGSPNEQFFGPGTRLTVL.

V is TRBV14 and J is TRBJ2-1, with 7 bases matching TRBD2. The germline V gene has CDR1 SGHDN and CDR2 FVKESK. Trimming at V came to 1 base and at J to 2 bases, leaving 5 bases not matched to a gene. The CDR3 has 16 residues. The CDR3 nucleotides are TGTGCCAGCAGCCAAGTACCGCTAGCGGCCTACAATGAGCAGTTCTTC. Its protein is CASSQVPLAAYNEQFF. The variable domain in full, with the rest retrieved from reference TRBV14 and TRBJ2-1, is EAGVTQFPSHSVIEKGQTVTLRCDPISGHDNLYWYRRVMGKEIKFLLHFVKESKQDESGMPNNRFLAERTGGTYSTLKVQPAELEDSGVYFCASSQVPLAAYNEQFFGPGTRLTVL.

CDR3 sequence (DNA): TGTGCCAGCAGGAATATGGCTGCAGATACGCAGTATTTT. Protein product: CASRNMAADTQYF. V gene TRBV28 combines with J gene TRBJ2-3; no firm D call. V lost 6 bases and J lost 4, with 11 bases in between. Germline lookup yields CDR1 MDHEN and CDR2 SYDVKM. The CDR3 consists of 13 residues.

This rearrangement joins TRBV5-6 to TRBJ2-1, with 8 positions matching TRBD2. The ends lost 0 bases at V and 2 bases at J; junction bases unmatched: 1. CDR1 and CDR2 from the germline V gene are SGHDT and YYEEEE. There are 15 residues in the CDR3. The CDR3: CASSLGTSPYNEQFF. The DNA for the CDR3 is TGTGCCAGCAGCTTGGGGACTAGCCCCTACAATGAGCAGTTCTTC.

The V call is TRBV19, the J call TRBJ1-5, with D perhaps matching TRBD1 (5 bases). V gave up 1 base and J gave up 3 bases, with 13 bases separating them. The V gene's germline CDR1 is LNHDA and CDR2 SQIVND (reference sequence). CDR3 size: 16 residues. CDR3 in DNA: TGTGCCAGTAGTATAGTTGGGAAAGGGGACAATCAGCCCCAGCATTTT. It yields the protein CASSIVGKGDNQPQHF.

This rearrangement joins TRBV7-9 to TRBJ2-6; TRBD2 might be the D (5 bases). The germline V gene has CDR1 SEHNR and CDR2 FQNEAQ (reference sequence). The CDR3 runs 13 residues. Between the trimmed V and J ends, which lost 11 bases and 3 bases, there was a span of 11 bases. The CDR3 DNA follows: TGTGCCGCACTAGGAGGTGGGGCCAACGTCCTGACTTTC. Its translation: CAALGGGANVLTF.

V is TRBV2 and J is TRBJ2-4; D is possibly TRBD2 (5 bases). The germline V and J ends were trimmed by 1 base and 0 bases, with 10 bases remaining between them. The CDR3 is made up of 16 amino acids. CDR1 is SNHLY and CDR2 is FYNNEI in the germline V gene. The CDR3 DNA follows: TGTGCCAGCAGTGAAGGGCTAGCAGTAGCCAAAAACATTCAGTACTTC. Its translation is CASSEGLAVAKNIQYF.

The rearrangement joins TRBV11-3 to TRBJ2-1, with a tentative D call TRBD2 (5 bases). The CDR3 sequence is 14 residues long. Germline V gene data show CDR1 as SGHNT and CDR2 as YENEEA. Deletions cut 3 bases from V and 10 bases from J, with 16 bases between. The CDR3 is CASSFLGRENEQFF. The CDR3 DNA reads TGTGCCAGCAGCTTTTTAGGTAGGGAGAACGAGCAGTTCTTC.